One sample yielded the 19 T cell receptor beta chains listed below, sequenced in a study of CD8+CD57+ T cells in acquired aplastic anemia. Genomic DNA templated the TCR beta VDJ and CDR3 profiling. TCRdb reprocessed the reads via MiXCR and lists one record per CDR3 protein. This table has about 220,000 distinct CDR3 sequences, about 37% appearing once. Sequencing was carried out using sorted CD4+, CD8+, or CD8+CD57+ T cells (not recorded which) from PBMCs. The receptors derive from a human donor in good health, serving as a control.

The chain is built from TRBV2 and TRBJ1-6, with D perhaps matching TRBD1 (5 bases). V lost 6 bases and J 6 bases, leaving 12 bases between the germline ends. The V gene's germline CDR1 is SNHLY and CDR2 FYNNEI. This CDR3 is built from 14 residues. The CDR3 DNA is TGTGCCAGCAGCTATCGGACACTTAATTCACCCCTCCACTTT. Translation gives CASSYRTLNSPLHF.

This clonotype was counted ten times or more. V and J are TRBV2 and TRBJ1-5; TRBD1 is a possible D gene (5 bases). The germline V gene encodes CDR1 SNHLY and CDR2 FYNNEI. The CDR3 spans 15 residues. Trimming stripped 2 bases from V and 6 bases from J, with 14 bases between. For the CDR3, the DNA is TGTGCCAGCAGTGAAATGGGGGTGTCAAGTCAGCCCCAGCATTTT. This codes for CASSEMGVSSQPQHF.

Concerning this clonotype itself: This may be a read error, as it is one base from a much larger clone. The chain couples TRBV7-2 to TRBJ2-5, with a possible D match to TRBD2 (6 bases). Germline-derived CDR1 and CDR2 are SGHTA and FQGNSA. This CDR3 region has 16 residues. In DNA, the CDR3 is TGTGCCAGCAGTTTGACTAGGGCCACTCTCCAAGGGACCCAGTACTTC. This encodes CASSLTRATLQGTQYF.

This clonotype was picked up many times. This chain links TRBV10-2 with TRBJ2-1; 7 bases agree with TRBD2. Germline loops: CDR1 WSHSY, CDR2 SAAADI. The J segment lost 8 bases and the V segment lost 4 bases, leaving 8 bases of the junction unmatched. CDR3 length equals 14 residues. The CDR3 loop reads CASSARGSGYEQFF. In DNA form, the CDR3 reads TGCGCCAGCAGTGCCCGGGGTAGCGGGTATGAGCAGTTCTTC.

This clonotype came up many times. The gene calls are TRBV19 and TRBJ1-5; unclear D gene. The germline V and J ends were trimmed by 3 bases and 3 bases, with 9 bases remaining between them. Germline V lookup: CDR1 LNHDA, CDR2 SQIVND (reference sequence). This CDR3 comprises 14 residues. CDR3 loop: CASSMGSYNQPQHF. For the CDR3, the DNA is TGTGCCAGTAGTATGGGCAGCTACAATCAGCCCCAGCATTTT. Looking up the rest from reference TRBV19 and TRBJ1-5 gives the full variable domain: DGGITQSPKYLFRKEGQNVTLSCEQNLNHDAMYWYRQDPGQGLRLIYYSQIVNDFQKGDIAEGYSVSREKKESFPLTVTSAQKNPTAFYLCASSMGSYNQPQHFGDGTRLSIL.

The V and J genes are TRBV30 and TRBJ1-1; D gene unclear. The CDR3 runs 13 residues. Germline loops: CDR1 GTSNPN, CDR2 SVGIG (reference sequence). Trimming left V 6 bases short and J 5 bases short, with 16 bases between. The CDR3 DNA sequence: TGTGCCTGTCAGGACCCATCGAAAACTGAAGCTTTCTTT. Its translation: CACQDPSKTEAFF.

The rearrangement joins TRBV20-1 to TRBJ1-1; a weak D match, TRBD1 (5 bases). Trimming removed 0 bases from V and 7 bases from J, with 9 bases in between. The length of the CDR3 is 12 residues. Germline CDR1 DFQATT, CDR2 SNEGSKA (reference sequence). The CDR3 bases are TGCAGTGCTAGAGATTTGGGACTTGAAGCTTTCTTT. It translates to CSARDLGLEAFF.

At least ten counts were recorded for this clonotype. The chain uses TRBV19 and TRBJ2-7; the D gene is possibly TRBD1 (6 bases). The ends were cut back, 2 bases at V and 1 base at J, with 6 bases in the middle. The CDR3 totals 13 residues. Germline-derived CDR1 and CDR2 are LNHDA and SQIVND (reference sequence). Here the CDR3 DNA reads TGTGCCAGTAGTATACAGGGGTCCTACGAGCAGTACTTC. Translated: CASSIQGSYEQYF.

A single count supports this clonotype. The chain employs TRBV7-9 and TRBJ2-5; D is perhaps TRBD2 (6 bases). This CDR3 has 14 amino acids. Germline loops: CDR1 SEHNR, CDR2 FQNEAQ (reference sequence). Trimming pared 5 bases from V and 2 bases from J, leaving 12 bases between. The CDR3 nucleotides are TGTGCCAGCAGCGTGGGGGGTACACAAGAGACCCAGTACTTC. This gives the protein CASSVGGTQETQYF.

This chain links TRBV5-1 with TRBJ1-3, with TRBD1 identical over 8 bases. This CDR3 comprises 15 residues. V lost 0 bases, J lost 8 bases, and 7 bases stayed unmatched. The germline V gene has CDR1 SGHRS and CDR2 YFSETQ. This CDR3 is CASSLVGQDLDTIYF. The DNA for the CDR3 is TGCGCCAGCAGCTTGGTGGGACAGGATTTAGACACCATATATTTT.

The rearrangement joins TRBV7-6 to TRBJ1-1, with a possible D match to TRBD1 (6 bases). V lost 4 bases and J 0 bases, leaving 12 bases between the germline ends. CDR3 length: 15 residues. Germline assignment: CDR1 SGHVS and CDR2 FNYEAQ. CDR3 coding DNA: TGTGCCAGCAGCTCCTTGACAGGCTTGAACACTGAAGCTTTCTTT. Residues: CASSSLTGLNTEAFF.

Many counts were recorded for this clonotype. The CDR3 loop is CSDSSYNEQFF. Here the CDR3 DNA reads TGCAGCGACAGCTCCTACAATGAGCAGTTCTTC. The chain is built from TRBV29-1 and TRBJ2-1; D remains ambiguous. Trimming took off 7 bases at V and 0 bases at J, with 4 bases between the two ends. The CDR3 spans 11 residues. Germline CDR1 is SQVTM and CDR2 is ANQGSEA.

Here the CDR3 DNA reads TGTGCCAGCAGTTTTCAGACAGGACTAGTCACTAACTATGGCTACACCTTC. It specifies CASSFQTGLVTNYGYTF. The chain employs TRBV28 and TRBJ1-2; tentatively, D is TRBD1 (6 bases). Trimming took 3 bases from V and 0 from J, leaving 17 bases between them. Germline loops: CDR1 MDHEN, CDR2 SYDVKM. The length of the CDR3 is 17 residues.

This chain joins TRBV29-1 and TRBJ1-1; tentatively, D is TRBD1 (6 bases). V lost 3 bases, J lost 8 bases, and 10 bases lay in between. Germline CDR1 reads SQVTM; CDR2 reads ANQGSEA. The CDR3 runs 11 residues. The CDR3 loop is CSVDRGREAFF. As DNA, the CDR3 is TGCAGCGTTGACAGGGGTAGGGAAGCTTTCTTT.

V gene TRBV10-1 combines with J gene TRBJ2-4, with a tentative D call TRBD2 (6 bases). The CDR3 runs 13 residues. Germline CDR1 and CDR2: WNHNN and SYGVQD (reference sequence). The V end was cut by 3 bases, the J end by 9 bases, with 12 bases between. CDR3 amino acids: CASSEWGEGIQYF. In DNA, the CDR3 is TGCGCCAGCAGTGAATGGGGGGAAGGCATTCAGTACTTC.

This clonotype was seen only a few times. CDR3 bases: TGTGCCAGCAGGGGGGGGGACAGGGGAGCCTACGAGCAGTACTTC. Translated: CASRGGDRGAYEQYF. The genes are TRBV6-1 and TRBJ2-7; the match to TRBD1 covers 10 bases. Per the germline V gene, CDR1 is MNHNS and CDR2 is SASEGT. The CDR3 totals 15 residues. Unmatched junction bases numbered 7, after V lost 6 bases and J lost 2 bases.

The rearrangement uses TRBV2 and TRBJ1-6; tentative D call: TRBD1 (6 bases). V was pared by 4 bases and J by 3 bases, with 10 bases between. CDR1 is SNHLY and CDR2 is FYNNEI in the germline V gene. The CDR3 totals 15 residues. CDR3 loop: CASSAGENYNSPLHF. The CDR3 region has the DNA TGTGCCAGCAGTGCAGGGGAGAACTATAATTCACCCCTCCACTTT.

V is TRBV10-3 and J is TRBJ1-2, with unresolved D. There are 14 residues in the CDR3. CDR1 and CDR2 from the germline V gene are ENHRY and SYGVKD. V lost 4 bases and J lost 0, with 9 bases in between. The CDR3 DNA follows: TGTGCCATCAGTGTGCGGGTTACTAACTATGGCTACACCTTC. Its translation: CAISVRVTNYGYTF.

Concerning this clonotype: This may be a read error, as it is one base from a much larger clone. The chain links TRBV19 to TRBJ2-1, with 12 bases aligning to TRBD2. The CDR3 has 15 amino acids. CDR1 and CDR2 from the germline V gene are LNHDA and SQIVND (reference sequence). In DNA form, the CDR3 reads TGTGCCGGTAGGGACCTAGCGGGGGGGCAGGATGAGCAGTTCTTC. It yields the protein CAGRDLAGGQDEQFF.